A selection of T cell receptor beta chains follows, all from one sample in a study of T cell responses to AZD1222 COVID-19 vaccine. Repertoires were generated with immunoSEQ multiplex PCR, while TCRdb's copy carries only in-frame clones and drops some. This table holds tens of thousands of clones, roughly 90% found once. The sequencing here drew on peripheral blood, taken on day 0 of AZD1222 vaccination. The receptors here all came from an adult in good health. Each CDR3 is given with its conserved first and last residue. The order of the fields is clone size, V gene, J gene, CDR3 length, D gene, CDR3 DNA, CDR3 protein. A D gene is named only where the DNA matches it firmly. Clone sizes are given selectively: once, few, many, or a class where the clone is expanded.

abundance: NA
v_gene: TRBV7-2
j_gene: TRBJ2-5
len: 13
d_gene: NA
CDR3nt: TGTGCCAGCATGCCCGGGAGTCGGGAGACCCAGTACTTC
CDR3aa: CASMPGSRETQYF

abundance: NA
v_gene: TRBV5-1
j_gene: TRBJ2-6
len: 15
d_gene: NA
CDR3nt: TGCGCCAGCAGCTTGGAGGTGCTTGGGGCCAACGTCCTGACTTTC
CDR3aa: CASSLEVLGANVLTF

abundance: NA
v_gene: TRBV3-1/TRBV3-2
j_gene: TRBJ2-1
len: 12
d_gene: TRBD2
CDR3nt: TGTGCCAGCAGCCAAGGGGGGAGGGGAAAGTTCTTC
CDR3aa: CASSQGGRGKFF

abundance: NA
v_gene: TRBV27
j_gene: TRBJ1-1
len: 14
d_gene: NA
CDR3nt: TGTGCCAGCAGTTTCCTAGGCCGGAACACTGAAGCTTTCTTT
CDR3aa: CASSFLGRNTEAFF

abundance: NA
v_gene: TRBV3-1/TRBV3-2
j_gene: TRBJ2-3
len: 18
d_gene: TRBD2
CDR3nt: TGTGCCAGCAGCCAAGAAGGCTCGGGACTAGCGCGCACAGATACGCAGTATTTT
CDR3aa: CASSQEGSGLARTDTQYF

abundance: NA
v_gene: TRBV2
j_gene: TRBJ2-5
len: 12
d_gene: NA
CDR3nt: TGTGCCAGCAGGCCGCCCAGTGGGCCCCAGTACTTC
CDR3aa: CASRPPSGPQYF

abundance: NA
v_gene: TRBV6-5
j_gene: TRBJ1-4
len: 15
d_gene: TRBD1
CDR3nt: TGTGCCAGCAGGCCGACAGGGTGGGGTAATGAAAAACTGTTTTTT
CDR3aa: CASRPTGWGNEKLFF

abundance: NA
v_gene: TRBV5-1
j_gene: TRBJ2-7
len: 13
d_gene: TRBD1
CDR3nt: TGCGCCAGCAGCCAAGGGACAGCCTACGAGCAGTACTTC
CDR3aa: CASSQGTAYEQYF

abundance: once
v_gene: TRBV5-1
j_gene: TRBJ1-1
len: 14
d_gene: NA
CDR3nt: TGCGCCAGCAGCCAGAGACGGGGGAACACTGAAGCTTTCTTT
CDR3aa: CASSQRRGNTEAFF

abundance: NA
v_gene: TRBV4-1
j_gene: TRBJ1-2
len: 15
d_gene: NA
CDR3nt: TGCGCCAGCAGCCAAGATCGGGGGGCTGACTATGGCTACACCTTC
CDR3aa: CASSQDRGADYGYTF

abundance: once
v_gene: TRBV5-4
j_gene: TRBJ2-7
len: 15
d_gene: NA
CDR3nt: TGTGCCAGCAGCTTGGGGGTGGGGATCTCCTACGAGCAGTACTTC
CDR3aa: CASSLGVGISYEQYF

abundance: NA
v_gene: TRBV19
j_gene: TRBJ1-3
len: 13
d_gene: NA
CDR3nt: TGTGCCGGCGGGACAAGGACTGGAAACACCATATATTTT
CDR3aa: CAGGTRTGNTIYF

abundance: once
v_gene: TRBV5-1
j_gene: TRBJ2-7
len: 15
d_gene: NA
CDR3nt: TGCGCCAGCAGCGTAGGGGGGAGCTTATCCTACGAGCAGTACTTC
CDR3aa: CASSVGGSLSYEQYF

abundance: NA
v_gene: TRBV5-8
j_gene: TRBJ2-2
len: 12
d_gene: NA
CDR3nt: TGTGCCAGCAGCTTGATGCCCGGGGAGCTGTTTTTT
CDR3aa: CASSLMPGELFF

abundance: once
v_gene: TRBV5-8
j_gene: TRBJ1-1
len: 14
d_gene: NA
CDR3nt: TGTGCCAGCAGCCAGACAGCCCCGAACACTGAAGCTTTCTTT
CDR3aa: CASSQTAPNTEAFF

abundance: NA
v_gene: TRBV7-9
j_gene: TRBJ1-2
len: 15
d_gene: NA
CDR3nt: TGTGCCAGCAGCTTAAAGGTTGGACGCCCCCAGGGCTACACCTTC
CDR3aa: CASSLKVGRPQGYTF

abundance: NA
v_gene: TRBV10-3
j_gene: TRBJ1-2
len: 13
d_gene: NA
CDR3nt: TGTGCCATCAGTGACAGGGAACCCTATGGCTACACCTTC
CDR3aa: CAISDREPYGYTF

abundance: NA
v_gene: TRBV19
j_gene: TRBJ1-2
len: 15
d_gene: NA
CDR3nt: TGTGCCAGTAGTATCCCCGGGGACGGAGTATGGGGCTACACCTTC
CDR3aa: CASSIPGDGVWGYTF

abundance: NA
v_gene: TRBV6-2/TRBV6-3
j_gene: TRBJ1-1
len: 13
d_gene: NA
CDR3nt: TGTGCCAGCAGTTACGGGCCCCAAGGTGAAGCTTTCTTT
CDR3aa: CASSYGPQGEAFF

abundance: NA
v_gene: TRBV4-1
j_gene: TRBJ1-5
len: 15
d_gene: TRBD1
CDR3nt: TGCGCCAGCAGCCACACGACAGGGGTCAATCAGCCCCAGCATTTT
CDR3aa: CASSHTTGVNQPQHF

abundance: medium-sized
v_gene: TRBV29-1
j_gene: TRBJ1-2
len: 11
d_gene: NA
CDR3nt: TGCAGCGTTGGACAGGAGTATGGCTACACCTTC
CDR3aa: CSVGQEYGYTF

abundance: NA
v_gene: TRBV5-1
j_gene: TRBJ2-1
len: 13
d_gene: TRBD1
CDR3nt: TGCGCCAGCAGCTTGGGGGACAGGAATGAGCAGTTCTTC
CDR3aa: CASSLGDRNEQFF

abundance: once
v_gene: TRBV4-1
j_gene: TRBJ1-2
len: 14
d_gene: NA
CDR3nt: TGCGCCAGCAGCTCACAGCAGGGAAAAGATGGCTACACCTTC
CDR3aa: CASSSQQGKDGYTF

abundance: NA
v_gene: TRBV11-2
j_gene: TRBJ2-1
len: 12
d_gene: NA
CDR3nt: TGTGCCAGCATGGGGGCGATGTGGGAGCAGTTCTTC
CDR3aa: CASMGAMWEQFF

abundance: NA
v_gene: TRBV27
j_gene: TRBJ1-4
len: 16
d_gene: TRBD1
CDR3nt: TGTGCCAGCAGTCCCTCGGGACAGGGAATCCCTAGAAAACTGTTTTTT
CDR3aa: CASSPSGQGIPRKLFF

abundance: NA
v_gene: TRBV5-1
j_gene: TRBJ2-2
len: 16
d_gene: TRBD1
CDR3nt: TGCGCCAGCAGCATGCCGGGACAGGGGGTTACCGGGGAGCTGTTTTTT
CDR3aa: CASSMPGQGVTGELFF

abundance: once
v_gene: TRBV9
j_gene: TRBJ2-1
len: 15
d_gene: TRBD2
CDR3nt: TGTGCCAGCAGCGTAGGGCTAGCGGGGGTCAATGAGCAGTTCTTC
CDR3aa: CASSVGLAGVNEQFF

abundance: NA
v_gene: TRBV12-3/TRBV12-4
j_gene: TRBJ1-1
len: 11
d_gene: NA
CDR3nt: TGTGCCAGCCAACGCAGGGGCGAAGCTTTCTTT
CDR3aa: CASQRRGEAFF

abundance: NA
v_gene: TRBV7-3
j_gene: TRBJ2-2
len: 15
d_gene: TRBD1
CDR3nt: TGTGCCAGCAGCTTAACTGGACAGGGAACCGGGGAGCTGTTTTTT
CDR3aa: CASSLTGQGTGELFF

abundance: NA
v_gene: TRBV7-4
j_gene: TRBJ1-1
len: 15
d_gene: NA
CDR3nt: TGTGCCAGCAGCCCCCGGACGGGAGGGAACACTGAAGCTTTCTTT
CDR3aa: CASSPRTGGNTEAFF

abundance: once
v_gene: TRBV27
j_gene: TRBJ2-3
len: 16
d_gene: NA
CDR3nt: TGTGCCAGCAGTCCCGGGACTGGGGCCCACACAGATACGCAGTATTTT
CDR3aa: CASSPGTGAHTDTQYF

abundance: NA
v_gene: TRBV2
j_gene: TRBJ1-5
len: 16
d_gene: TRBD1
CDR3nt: TGTGCCAGCAGAGGGGACAGACTAAATAGCAATCAGCCCCAGCATTTT
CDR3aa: CASRGDRLNSNQPQHF

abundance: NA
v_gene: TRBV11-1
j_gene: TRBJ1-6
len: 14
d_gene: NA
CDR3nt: TGTGCCAGCAGCTTAAGGGGCAACAATTCACCCCTCCACTTT
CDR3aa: CASSLRGNNSPLHF

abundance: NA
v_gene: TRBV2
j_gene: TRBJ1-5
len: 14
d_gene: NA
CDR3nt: TGTGCCAGCAGGGACAGTCCGGGTGGTCAGCCCCAGCATTTT
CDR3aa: CASRDSPGGQPQHF

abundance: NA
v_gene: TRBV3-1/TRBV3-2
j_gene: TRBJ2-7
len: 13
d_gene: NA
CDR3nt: TGTGCCAGCAGCCAAGAGGCTCTGGACGAGCAGTACTTC
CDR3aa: CASSQEALDEQYF

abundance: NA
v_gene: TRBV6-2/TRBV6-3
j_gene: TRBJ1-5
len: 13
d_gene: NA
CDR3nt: TGTGCCAGCAGTTGGGCAGGGAATCAGCCCCAGCATTTT
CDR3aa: CASSWAGNQPQHF

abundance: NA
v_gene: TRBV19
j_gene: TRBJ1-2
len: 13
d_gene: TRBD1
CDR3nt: TGTGCCAGTAGTATCGGACAGGCAGGCGGCTACACCTTC
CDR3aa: CASSIGQAGGYTF

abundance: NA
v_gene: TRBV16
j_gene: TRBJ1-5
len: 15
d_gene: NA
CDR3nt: TGTGCCAGCAGCCAATCGCTGGCTCCGGGTCAGCCCCAGCATTTT
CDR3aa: CASSQSLAPGQPQHF

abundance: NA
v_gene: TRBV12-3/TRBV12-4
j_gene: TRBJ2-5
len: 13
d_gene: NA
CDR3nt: TGTGCCAGCAGATTGCAGGGTACAGAGACCCAGTACTTC
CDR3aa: CASRLQGTETQYF